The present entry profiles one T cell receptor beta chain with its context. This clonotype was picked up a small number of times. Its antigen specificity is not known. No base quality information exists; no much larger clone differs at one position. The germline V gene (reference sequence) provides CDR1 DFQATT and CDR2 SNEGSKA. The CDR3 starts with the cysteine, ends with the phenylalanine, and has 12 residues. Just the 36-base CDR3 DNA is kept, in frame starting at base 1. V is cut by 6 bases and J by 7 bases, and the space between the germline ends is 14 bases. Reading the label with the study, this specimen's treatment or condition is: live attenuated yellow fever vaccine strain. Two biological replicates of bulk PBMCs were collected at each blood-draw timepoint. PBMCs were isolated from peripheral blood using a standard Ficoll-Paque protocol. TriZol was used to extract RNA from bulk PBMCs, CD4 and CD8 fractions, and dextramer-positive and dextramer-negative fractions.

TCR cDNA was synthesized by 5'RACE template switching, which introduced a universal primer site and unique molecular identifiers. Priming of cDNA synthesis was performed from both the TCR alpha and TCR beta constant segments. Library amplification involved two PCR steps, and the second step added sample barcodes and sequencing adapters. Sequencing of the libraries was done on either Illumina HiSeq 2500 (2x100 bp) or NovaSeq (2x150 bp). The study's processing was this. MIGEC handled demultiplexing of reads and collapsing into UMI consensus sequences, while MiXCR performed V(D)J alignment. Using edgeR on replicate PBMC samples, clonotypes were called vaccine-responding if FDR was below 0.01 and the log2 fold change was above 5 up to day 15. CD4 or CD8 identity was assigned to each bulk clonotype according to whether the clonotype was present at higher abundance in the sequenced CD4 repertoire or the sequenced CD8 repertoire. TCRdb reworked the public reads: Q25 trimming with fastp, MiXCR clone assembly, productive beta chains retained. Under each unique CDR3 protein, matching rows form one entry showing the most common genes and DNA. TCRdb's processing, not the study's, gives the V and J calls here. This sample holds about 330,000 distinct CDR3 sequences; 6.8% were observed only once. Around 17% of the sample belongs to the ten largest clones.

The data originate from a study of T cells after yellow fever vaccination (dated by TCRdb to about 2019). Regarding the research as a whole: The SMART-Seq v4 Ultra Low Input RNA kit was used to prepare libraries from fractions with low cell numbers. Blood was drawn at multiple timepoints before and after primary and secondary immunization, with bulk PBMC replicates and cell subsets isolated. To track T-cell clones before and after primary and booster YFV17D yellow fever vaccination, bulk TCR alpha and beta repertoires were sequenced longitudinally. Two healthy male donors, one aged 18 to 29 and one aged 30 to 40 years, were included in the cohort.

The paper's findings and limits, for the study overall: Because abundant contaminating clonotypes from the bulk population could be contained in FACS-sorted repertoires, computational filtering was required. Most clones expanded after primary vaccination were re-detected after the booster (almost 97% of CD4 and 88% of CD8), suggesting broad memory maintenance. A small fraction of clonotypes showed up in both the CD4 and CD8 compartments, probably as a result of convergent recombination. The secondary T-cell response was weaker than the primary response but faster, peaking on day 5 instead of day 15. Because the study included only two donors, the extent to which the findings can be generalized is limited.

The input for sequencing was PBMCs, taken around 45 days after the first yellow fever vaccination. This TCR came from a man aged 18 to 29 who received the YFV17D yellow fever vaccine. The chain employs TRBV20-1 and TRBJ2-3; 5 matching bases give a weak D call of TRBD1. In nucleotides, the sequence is TGCAGTGCAAAACAGGATCTGAATACGCAGTATTTT. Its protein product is CSAKQDLNTQYF.